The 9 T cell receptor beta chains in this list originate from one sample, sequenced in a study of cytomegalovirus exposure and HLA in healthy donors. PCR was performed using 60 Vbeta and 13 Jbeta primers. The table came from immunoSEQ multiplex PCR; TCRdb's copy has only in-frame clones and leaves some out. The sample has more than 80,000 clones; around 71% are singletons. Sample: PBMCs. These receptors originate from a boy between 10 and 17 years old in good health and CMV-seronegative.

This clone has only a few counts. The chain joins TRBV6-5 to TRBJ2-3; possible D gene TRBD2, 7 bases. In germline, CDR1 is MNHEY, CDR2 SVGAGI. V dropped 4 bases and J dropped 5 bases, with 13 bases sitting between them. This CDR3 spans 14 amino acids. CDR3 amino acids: CASSSGGHRDTQYF. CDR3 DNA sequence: TGTGCCAGCAGTTCCGGGGGGCATAGAGATACGCAGTATTTT.

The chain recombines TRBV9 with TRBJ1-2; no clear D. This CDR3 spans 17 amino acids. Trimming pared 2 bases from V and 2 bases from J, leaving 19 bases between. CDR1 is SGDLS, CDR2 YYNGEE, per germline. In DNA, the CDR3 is TGTGCCAGCAGCGTGACTACACTGGCGGGAGGAAACTATGGCTACACCTTC. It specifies CASSVTTLAGGNYGYTF.

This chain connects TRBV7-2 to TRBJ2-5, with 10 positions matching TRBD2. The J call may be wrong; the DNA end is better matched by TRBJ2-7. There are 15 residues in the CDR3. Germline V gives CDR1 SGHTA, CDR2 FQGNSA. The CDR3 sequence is CASSPPWTSGYEQYF. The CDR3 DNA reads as TGTGCCAGCAGCCCGCCCTGGACTAGCGGCTACGAGCAGTACTTC.

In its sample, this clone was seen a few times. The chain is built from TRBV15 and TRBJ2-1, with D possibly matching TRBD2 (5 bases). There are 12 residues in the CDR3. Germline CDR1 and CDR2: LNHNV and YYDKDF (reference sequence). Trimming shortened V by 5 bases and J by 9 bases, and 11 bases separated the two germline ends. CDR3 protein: CATSGRLSEQFF. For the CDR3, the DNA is TGTGCCACCAGCGGAAGACTAAGTGAGCAGTTCTTC.

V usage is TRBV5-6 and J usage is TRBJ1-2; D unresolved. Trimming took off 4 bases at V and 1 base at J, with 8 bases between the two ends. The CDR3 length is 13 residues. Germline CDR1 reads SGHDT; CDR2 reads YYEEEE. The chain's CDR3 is CASSREHNYGYTF. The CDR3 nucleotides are TGTGCCAGCAGCCGCGAGCATAACTATGGCTACACCTTC.

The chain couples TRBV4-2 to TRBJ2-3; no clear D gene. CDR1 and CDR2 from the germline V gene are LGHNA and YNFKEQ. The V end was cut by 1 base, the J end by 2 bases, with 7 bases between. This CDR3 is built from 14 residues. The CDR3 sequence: CASSQGASTDTQYF. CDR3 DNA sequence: TGTGCCAGCAGCCAAGGAGCCTCCACAGATACGCAGTATTTT.

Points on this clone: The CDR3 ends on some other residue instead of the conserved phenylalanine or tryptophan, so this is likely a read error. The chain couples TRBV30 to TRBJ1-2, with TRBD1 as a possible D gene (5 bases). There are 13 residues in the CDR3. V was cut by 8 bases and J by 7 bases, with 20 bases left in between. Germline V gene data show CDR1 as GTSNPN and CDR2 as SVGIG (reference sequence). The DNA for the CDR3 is TGTGCCACTGACAGACAGTTCAGGGCTGGCTACACCCTC. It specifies CATDRQFRAGYTL.

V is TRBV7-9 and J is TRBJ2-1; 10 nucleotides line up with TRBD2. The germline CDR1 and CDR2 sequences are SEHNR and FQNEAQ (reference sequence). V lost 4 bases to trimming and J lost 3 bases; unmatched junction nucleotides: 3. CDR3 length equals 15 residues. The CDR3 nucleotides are TGTGCCAGCAGCTATACTAGCGGGAACTACAATGAGCAGTTCTTC. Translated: CASSYTSGNYNEQFF.

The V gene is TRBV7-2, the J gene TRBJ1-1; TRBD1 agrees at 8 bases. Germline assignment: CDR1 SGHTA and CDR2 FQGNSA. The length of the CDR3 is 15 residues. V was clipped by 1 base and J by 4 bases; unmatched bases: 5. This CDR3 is CASSLETGVVTEAFF. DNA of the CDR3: TGTGCCAGCAGCTTAGAGACAGGGGTTGTCACTGAAGCTTTCTTT.